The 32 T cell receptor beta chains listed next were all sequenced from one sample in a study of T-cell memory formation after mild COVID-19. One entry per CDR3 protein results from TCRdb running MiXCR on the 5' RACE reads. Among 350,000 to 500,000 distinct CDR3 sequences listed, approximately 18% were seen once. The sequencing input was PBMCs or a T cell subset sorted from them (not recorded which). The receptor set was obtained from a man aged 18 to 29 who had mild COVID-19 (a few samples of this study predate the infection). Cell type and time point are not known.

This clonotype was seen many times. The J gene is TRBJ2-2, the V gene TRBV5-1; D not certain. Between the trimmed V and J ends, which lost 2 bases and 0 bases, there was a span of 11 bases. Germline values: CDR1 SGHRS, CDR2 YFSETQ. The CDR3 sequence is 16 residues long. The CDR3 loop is CASSLNVPPNTGELFF. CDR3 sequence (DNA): TGCGCCAGCAGCTTAAATGTCCCTCCGAACACCGGGGAGCTGTTTTTT.

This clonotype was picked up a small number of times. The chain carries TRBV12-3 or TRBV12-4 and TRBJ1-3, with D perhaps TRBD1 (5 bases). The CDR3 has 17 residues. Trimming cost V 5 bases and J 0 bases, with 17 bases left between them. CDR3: CASSGGSTAFSGNTIYF. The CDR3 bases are TGTGCCAGCAGTGGGGGGTCGACAGCTTTCTCTGGAAACACCATATATTTT.

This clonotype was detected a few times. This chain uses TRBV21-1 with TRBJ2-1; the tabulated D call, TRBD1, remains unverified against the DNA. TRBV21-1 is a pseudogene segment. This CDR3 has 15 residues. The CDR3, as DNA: TGTGCCAGCAGCGGAGACAGGGGGGACGGCAATGAGCAGTTCTTC. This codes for CASSGDRGDGNEQFF.

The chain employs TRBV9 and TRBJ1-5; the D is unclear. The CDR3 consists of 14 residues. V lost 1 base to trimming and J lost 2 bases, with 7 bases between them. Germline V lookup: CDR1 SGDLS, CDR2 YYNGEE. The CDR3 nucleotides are TGTGCCAGCAGCGTAACGGAACGCAATCAGCCCCAGCATTTT. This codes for CASSVTERNQPQHF.

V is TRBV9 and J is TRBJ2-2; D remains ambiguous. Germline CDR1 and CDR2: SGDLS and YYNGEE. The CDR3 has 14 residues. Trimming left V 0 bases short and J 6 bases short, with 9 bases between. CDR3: CASSVAQTPGELFF. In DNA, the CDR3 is TGTGCCAGCAGCGTAGCCCAGACTCCCGGGGAGCTGTTTTTT.

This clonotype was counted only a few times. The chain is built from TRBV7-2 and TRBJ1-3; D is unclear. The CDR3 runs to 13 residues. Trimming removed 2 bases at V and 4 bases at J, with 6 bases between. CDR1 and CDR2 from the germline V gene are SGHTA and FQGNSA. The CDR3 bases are TGTGCCAGCAGCTTACTGTCCGGAAACACCATATATTTT. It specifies CASSLLSGNTIYF. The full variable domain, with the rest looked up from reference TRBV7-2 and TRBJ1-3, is GAGVSQSPSNKVTEKGKDVELRCDPISGHTALYWYRQSLGQGLEFLIYFQGNSAPDKSGLPSDRFSAERTGGSVSTLTIQRTQQEDSAVYLCASSLLSGNTIYFGEGSWLTVV.

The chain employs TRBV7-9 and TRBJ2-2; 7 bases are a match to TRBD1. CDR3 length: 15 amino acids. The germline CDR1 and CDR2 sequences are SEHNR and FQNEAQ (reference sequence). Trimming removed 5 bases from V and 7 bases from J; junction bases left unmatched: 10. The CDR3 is CASSPSDRASGELFF. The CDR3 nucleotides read TGTGCCAGCAGCCCCTCCGACAGGGCAAGCGGGGAGCTGTTTTTT.

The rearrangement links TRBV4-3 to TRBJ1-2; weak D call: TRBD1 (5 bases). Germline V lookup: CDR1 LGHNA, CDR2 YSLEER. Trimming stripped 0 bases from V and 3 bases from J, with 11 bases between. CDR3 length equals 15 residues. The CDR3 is CASSQELGTDYGYTF. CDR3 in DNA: TGCGCCAGCAGCCAAGAGTTGGGGACTGACTATGGCTACACCTTC.

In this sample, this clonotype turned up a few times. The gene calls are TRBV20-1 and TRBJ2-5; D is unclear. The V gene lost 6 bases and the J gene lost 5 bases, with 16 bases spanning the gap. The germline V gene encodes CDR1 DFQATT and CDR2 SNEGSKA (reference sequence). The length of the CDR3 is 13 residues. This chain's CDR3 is CSAQLEPRETQYF. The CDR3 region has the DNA TGCAGTGCCCAATTAGAGCCCCGGGAGACCCAGTACTTC.

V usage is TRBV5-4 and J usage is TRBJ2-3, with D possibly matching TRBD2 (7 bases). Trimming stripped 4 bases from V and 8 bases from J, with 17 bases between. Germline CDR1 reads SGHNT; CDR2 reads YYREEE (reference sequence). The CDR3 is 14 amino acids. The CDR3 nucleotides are TGTGCCAGCAGCACCGGGGACGGGGGGCCTACGCAGTATTTT. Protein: CASSTGDGGPTQYF.

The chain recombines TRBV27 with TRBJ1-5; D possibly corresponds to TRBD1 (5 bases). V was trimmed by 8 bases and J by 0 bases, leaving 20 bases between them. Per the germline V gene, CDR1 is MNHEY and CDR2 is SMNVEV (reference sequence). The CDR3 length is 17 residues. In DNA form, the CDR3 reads TGTGCCAGCCGTATCACTGGGACCGGCTATAGCAATCAGCCCCAGCATTTT. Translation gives CASRITGTGYSNQPQHF.

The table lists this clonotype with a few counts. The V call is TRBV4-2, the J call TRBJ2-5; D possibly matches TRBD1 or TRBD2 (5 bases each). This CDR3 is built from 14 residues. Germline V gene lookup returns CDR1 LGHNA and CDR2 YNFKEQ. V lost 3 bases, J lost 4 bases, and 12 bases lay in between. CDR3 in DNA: TGTGCCAGCAGCCAGGGGACGTTGGCAGAGACCCAGTACTTC. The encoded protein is CASSQGTLAETQYF.

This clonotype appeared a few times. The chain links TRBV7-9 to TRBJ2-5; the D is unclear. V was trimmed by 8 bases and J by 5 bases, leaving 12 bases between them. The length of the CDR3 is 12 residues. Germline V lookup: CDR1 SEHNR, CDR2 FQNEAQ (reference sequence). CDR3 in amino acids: CASGLGRETQYF. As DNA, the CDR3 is TGTGCCAGCGGCCTCGGGCGGGAGACCCAGTACTTC.

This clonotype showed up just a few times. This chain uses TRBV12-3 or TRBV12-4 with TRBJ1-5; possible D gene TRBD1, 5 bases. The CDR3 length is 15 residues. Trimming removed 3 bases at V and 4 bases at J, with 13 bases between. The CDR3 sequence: CASSFRGVGNQPQHF. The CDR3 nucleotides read TGTGCCAGCAGTTTTAGAGGGGTTGGTAATCAGCCCCAGCATTTT.

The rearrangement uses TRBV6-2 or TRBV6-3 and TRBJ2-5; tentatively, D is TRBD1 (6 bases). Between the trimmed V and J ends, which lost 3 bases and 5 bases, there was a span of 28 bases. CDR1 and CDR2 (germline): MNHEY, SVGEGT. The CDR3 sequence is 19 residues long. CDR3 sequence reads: CASSYPSAGALGRRETQYF. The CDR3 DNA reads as TGTGCCAGCAGTTATCCCTCCGCAGGGGCCCTCGGGCGTAGGGAGACCCAGTACTTC.

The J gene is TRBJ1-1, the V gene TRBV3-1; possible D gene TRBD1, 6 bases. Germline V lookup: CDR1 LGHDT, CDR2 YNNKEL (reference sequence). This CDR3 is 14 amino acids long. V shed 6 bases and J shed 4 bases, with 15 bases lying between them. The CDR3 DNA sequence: TGTGCCAGCAGTCTCACAGGGTTGGCCACTGAAGCTTTCTTT. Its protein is CASSLTGLATEAFF. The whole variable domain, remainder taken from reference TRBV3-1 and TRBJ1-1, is DTAVSQTPKYLVTQMGNDKSIKCEQNLGHDTMYWYKQDSKKFLKIMFSYNNKELIINETVPNRFSPKSPDKAHLNLHINSLELGDSAVYFCASSLTGLATEAFFGQGTRLTVV.

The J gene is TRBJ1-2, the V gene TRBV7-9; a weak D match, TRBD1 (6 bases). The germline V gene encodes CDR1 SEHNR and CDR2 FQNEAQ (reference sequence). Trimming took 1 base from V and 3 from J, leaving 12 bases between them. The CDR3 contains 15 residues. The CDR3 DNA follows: TGTGCCAGCAGCTTAGGTAGGGGGATCGACTATGGCTACACCTTC. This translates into CASSLGRGIDYGYTF.

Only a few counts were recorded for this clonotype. The CDR3 protein is CASSSRLAGGIEQYF. CDR3 coding DNA: TGTGCCAGCAGTTCCCGACTAGCGGGGGGCATAGAGCAGTACTTC. The chain links TRBV6-5 to TRBJ2-7; 13 nucleotides match TRBD2. V lost 4 bases, J lost 7 bases, and 7 bases stayed unmatched. The CDR3 is made up of 15 amino acids. In germline, CDR1 is MNHEY, CDR2 SVGAGI.

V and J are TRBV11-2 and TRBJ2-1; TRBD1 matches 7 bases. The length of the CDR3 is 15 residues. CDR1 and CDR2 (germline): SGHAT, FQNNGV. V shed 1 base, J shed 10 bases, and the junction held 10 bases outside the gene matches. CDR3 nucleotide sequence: TGTGCCAGCAGCTTAGGACAGGGAATTATGGAGGAGCAGTTCTTC. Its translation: CASSLGQGIMEEQFF.

The CDR3 DNA reads as TGTGCCAGCAGTTACTCGAGTCCTGAAGCTTTCTTT. Amino acids: CASSYSSPEAFF. The V gene is TRBV6-2 or TRBV6-3, the J gene TRBJ1-1; D gene ambiguous. The germline gives CDR1 MNHEY, CDR2 SVGEGT. The CDR3 consists of 12 residues. Trimming shortened V by 0 bases and J by 6 bases, and 5 bases separated the two germline ends.

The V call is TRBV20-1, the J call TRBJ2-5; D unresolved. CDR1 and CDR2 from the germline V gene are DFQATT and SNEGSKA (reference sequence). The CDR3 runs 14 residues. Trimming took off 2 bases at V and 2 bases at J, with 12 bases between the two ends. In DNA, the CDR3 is TGCAGTGCTAGAACAAGGGCAGGTCAAGAGACCCAGTACTTC. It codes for CSARTRAGQETQYF.

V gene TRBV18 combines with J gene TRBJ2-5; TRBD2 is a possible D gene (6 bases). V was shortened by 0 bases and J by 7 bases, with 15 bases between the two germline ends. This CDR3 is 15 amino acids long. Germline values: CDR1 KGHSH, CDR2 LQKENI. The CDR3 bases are TGTGCCAGCTCACCACCGGAGGGCGGTCTCGGGACCCAGTACTTC. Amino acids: CASSPPEGGLGTQYF.

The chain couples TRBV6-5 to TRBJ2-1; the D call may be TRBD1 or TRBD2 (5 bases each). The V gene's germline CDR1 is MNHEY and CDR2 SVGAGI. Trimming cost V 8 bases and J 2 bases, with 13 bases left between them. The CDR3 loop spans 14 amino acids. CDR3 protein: CASARDAAYNEQFF. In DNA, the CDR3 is TGTGCCAGCGCCCGGGACGCCGCCTACAATGAGCAGTTCTTC.

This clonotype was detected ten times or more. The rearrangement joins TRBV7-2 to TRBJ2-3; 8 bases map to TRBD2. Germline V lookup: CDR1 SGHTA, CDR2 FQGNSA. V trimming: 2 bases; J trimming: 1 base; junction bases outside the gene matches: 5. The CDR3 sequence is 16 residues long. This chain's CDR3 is CASSLQAGGGTDTQYF. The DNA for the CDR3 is TGTGCCAGCAGCTTACAGGCGGGGGGAGGCACAGATACGCAGTATTTT.

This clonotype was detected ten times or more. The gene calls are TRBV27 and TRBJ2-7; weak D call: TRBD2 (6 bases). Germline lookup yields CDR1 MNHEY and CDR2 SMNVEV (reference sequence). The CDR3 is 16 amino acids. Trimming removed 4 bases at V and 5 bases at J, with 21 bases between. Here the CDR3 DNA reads TGTGCCAGCAGTTGGCCGGAGGGAATAGGTCGGGACGAGCAGTACGTC. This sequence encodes CASSWPEGIGRDEQYV.

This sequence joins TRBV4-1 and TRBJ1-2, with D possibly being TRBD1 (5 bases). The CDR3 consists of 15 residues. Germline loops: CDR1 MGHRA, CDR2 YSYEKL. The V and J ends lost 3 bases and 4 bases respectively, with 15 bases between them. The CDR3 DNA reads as TGCGCCAGCAGCCAGCCCCGGACACCTTTCTATGGCTACACCTTC. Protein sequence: CASSQPRTPFYGYTF.

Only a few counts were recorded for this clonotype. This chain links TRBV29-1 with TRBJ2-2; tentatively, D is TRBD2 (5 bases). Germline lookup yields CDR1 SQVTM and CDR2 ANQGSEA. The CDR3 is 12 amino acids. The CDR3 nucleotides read TGCAGTAGCGCCCCTAACACCGGGGAGCTGTTTTTT. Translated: CSSAPNTGELFF.

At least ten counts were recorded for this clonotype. The DNA for the CDR3 is TGTGCCAGCAGCTCGTACTCGGGGGGACTCACAGATACGCAGTATTTT. It translates to CASSSYSGGLTDTQYF. The chain is built from TRBV7-2 and TRBJ2-3, with 7 bases fitting TRBD2. The trim removed 4 bases at V and 2 bases at J, leaving 9 bases unmatched. This CDR3 contains 16 residues. From germline, CDR1 is SGHTA and CDR2 FQGNSA.

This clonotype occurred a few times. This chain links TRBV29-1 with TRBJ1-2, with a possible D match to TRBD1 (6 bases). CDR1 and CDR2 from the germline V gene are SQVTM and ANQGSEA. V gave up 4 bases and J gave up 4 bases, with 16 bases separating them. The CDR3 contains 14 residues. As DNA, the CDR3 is TGCAGCGTTGCCCTGGGGGCCAGAGCCTATGGCTACACCTTC. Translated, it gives CSVALGARAYGYTF.

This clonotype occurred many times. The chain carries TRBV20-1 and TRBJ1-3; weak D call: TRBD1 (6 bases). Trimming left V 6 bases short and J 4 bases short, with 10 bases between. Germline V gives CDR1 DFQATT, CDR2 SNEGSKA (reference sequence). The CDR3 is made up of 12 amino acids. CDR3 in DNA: TGCAGTGCCAGGGGTTCGGGAAACACCATATATTTT. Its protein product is CSARGSGNTIYF.

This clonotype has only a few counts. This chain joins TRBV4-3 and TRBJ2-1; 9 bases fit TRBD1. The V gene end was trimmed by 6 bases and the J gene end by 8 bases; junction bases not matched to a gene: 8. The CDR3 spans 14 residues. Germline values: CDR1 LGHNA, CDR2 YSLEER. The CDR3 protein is CASRRDRVSDEQFF. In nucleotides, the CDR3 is TGCGCCAGCAGGCGGGACAGGGTCTCGGATGAGCAGTTCTTC.

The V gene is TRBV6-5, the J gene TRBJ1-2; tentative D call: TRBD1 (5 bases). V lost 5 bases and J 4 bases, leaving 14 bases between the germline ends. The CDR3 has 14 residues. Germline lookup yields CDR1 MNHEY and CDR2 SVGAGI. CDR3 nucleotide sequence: TGTGCCAGCAGTCGCAACCGGGACCGCTATGGCTACACCTTC. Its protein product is CASSRNRDRYGYTF.